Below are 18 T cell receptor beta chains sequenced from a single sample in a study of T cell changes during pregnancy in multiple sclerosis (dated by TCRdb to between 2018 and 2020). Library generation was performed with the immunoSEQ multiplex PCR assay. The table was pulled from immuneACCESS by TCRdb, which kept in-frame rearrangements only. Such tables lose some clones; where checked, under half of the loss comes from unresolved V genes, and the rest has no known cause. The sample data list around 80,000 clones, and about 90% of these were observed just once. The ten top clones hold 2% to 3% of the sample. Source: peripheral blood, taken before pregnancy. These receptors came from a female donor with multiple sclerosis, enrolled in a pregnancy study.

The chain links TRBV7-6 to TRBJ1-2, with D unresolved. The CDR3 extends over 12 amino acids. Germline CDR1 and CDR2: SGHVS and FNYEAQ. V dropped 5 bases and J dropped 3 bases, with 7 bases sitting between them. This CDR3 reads CASSPHDYGYTF. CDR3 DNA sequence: TGTGCCAGCAGCCCCCATGACTATGGCTACACCTTC.

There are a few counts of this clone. The CDR3 sequence is CASSYGIADTQYF. The CDR3 bases are TGTGCCAGCAGCTACGGGATCGCAGATACGCAGTATTTT. The chain couples TRBV7-2 to TRBJ2-3, with D perhaps TRBD2 (5 bases). The V end lost 4 bases, the J end lost 4 bases, and 9 bases lay between the germline ends. In germline, CDR1 is SGHTA, CDR2 FQGNSA. The CDR3 extends over 13 amino acids.

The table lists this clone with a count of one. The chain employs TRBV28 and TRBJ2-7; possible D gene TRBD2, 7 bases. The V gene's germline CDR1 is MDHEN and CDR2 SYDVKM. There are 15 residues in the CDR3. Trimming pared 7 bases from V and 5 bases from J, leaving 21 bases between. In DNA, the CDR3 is TGTGCCAGCACCCTTGGGGGGGCATCCCCCCACGAGCAGTACTTC. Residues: CASTLGGASPHEQYF. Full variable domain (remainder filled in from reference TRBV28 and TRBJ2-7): DVKVTQSSRYLVKRTGEKVFLECVQDMDHENMFWYRQDPGLGLRLIYFSYDVKMKEKGDIPEGYSVSREKKERFSLILESASTNQTSMYLCASTLGGASPHEQYFGPGTRLTVT.

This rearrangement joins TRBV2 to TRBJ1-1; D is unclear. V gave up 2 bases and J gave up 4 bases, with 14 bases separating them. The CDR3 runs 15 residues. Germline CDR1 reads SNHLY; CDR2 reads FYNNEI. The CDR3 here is CASSEMGPRGTEAFF. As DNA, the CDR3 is TGTGCCAGCAGTGAAATGGGCCCTCGGGGCACTGAAGCTTTCTTT.

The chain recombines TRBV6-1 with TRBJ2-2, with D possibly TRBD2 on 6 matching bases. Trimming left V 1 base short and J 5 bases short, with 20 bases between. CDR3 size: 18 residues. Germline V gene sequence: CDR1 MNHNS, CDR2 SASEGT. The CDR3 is CASSEGVPSGPVTGELFF. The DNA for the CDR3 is TGTGCCAGCAGTGAAGGGGTCCCCAGCGGGCCCGTAACCGGGGAGCTGTTTTTT.

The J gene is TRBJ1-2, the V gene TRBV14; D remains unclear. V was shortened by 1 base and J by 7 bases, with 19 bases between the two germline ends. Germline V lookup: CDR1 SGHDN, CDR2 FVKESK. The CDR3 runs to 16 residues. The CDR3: CASSQARWGDWSGYTF. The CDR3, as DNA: TGTGCCAGCAGCCAAGCGCGGTGGGGAGATTGGTCTGGCTACACCTTC.

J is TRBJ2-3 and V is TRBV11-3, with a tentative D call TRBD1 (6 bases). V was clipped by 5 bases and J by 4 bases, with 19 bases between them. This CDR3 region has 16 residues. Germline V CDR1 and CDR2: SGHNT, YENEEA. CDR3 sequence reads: CASSPLTGRGADTQYF. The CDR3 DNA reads TGTGCCAGCAGCCCCCTCACGGGCAGGGGCGCAGATACGCAGTATTTT.

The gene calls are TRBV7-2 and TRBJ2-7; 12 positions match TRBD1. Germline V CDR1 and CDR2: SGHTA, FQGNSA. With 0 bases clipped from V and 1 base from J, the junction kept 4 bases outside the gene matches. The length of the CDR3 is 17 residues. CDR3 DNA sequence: TGTGCCAGCAGCTTAGCGGGGGACAGGGGGCAGTCCTACGAGCAGTACTTC. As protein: CASSLAGDRGQSYEQYF. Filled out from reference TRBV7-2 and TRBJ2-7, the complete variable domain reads GAGVSQSPSNKVTEKGKDVELRCDPISGHTALYWYRQSLGQGLEFLIYFQGNSAPDKSGLPSDRFSAERTGGSVSTLTIQRTQQEDSAVYLCASSLAGDRGQSYEQYFGPGTRLTVT.

The CDR3 DNA reads TGTGCCAGCTCACCAAATAGACTAGCGGGACGGTCCTACGAGCAGTACTTC. This encodes CASSPNRLAGRSYEQYF. The chain links TRBV18 to TRBJ2-7, with 11 bases identical to TRBD2. CDR3 length: 17 amino acids. CDR1 is KGHSH and CDR2 is LQKENI in the germline V gene. Trimming took 2 bases from V and 1 from J; bases not matched to a gene: 7. Complete variable domain (other parts from reference TRBV18 and TRBJ2-7): NAGVMQNPRHLVRRRGQEARLRCSPMKGHSHVYWYRQLPEEGLKFMVYLQKENIIDESGMPKERFSAEFPKEGPSILRIQQVVRGDSAAYFCASSPNRLAGRSYEQYFGPGTRLTVT.

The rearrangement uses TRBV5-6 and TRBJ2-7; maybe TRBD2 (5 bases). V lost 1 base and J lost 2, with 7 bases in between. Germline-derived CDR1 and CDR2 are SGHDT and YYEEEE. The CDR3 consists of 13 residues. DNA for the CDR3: TGTGCCAGCAGCTTGCGGCGGGCCTACGAGCAGTACTTC. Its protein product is CASSLRRAYEQYF.

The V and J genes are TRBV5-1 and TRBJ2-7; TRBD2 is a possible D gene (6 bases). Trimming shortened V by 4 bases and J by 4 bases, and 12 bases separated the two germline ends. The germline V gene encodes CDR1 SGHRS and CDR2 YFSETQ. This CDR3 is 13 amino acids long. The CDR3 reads CASSNGGSYEQYF. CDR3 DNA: TGCGCCAGCAGCAACGGGGGATCATACGAGCAGTACTTC. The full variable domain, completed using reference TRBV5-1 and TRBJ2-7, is KAGVTQTPRYLIKTRGQQVTLSCSPISGHRSVSWYQQTPGQGLQFLFEYFSETQRNKGNFPGRFSGRQFSNSRSEMNVSTLELGDSALYLCASSNGGSYEQYFGPGTRLTVT.

CDR3 DNA: TGTGCCTGGACCGGGACAGGGAGGAGCGCCCAGTACTTC. It codes for CAWTGTGRSAQYF. The chain recombines TRBV30 with TRBJ2-5, with 9 bases fitting TRBD1. Germline V CDR1 and CDR2: GTSNPN, SVGIG (reference sequence). The CDR3 extends over 13 amino acids. The V gene end was trimmed by 4 bases and the J gene end by 9 bases; junction bases not matched to a gene: 9.

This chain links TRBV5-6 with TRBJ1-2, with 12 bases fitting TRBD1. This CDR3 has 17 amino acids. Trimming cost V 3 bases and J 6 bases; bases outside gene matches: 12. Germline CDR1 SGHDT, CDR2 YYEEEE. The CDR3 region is CASSSIRDRGRKDGYTF. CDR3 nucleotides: TGTGCCAGCAGCTCAATCCGGGACAGGGGGCGCAAGGATGGCTACACCTTC.

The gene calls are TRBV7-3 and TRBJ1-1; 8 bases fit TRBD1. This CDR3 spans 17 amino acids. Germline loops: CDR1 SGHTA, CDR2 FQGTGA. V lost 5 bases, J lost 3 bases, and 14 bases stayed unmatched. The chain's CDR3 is CASSPPARQGADTEAFF. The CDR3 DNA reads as TGTGCCAGCAGCCCCCCCGCGAGGCAGGGGGCGGACACTGAAGCTTTCTTT.

The CDR3 here is CASTWGLPTGELFF. CDR3 nucleotide sequence: TGTGCCAGCACCTGGGGACTCCCTACGGGGGAGCTGTTTTTT. The V call is TRBV2, the J call TRBJ2-2, with a weak D call TRBD2 (6 bases). V was shortened by 7 bases and J by 8 bases, with 17 bases between the two germline ends. The CDR3 consists of 14 residues. CDR1 is SNHLY and CDR2 is FYNNEI in the germline V gene.

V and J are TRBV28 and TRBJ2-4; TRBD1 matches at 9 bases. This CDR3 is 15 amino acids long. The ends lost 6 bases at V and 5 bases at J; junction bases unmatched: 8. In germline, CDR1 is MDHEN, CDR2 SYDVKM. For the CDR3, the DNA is TGTGCCAGCAGATGGATTGGGACAGGGCAAAACATTCAGTACTTC. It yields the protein CASRWIGTGQNIQYF.

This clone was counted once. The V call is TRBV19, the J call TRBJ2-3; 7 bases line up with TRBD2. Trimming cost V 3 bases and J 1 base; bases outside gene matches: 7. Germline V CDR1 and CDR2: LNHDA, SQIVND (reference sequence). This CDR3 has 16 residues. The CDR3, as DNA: TGTGCCAGTAGTATTCGTCTAGCGGCTGGCACAGATACGCAGTATTTT. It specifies CASSIRLAAGTDTQYF.

The CDR3 reads CASSLETGTNEKLFF. CDR3 nucleotides: TGTGCCAGCAGCTTAGAAACGGGAACTAATGAAAAACTGTTTTTT. J is TRBJ1-4 and V is TRBV7-9; unclear D gene. The CDR3 runs 15 residues. The V and J ends lost 1 base and 1 base respectively, with 7 bases between them. From germline, CDR1 is SEHNR and CDR2 FQNEAQ (reference sequence). Combining the CDR3 with reference TRBV7-9 and TRBJ1-4 gives the whole variable domain DTGVSQNPRHKITKRGQNVTFRCDPISEHNRLYWYRQTLGQGPEFLTYFQNEAQLEKSRLLSDRFSAERPKGSFSTLEIQRTEQGDSAMYLCASSLETGTNEKLFFGSGTQLSVL.